One and the same sample provided the 2 T cell receptor beta chains below, sequenced in a study of T cells in Graves' hyperthyroidism and ophthalmopathy. Regions amplified from RNA transcripts were the TCR beta CDR3 regions. The HTBI primer set was used in a first-round RT-PCR of the TCR CDR3. One entry per CDR3 protein results from TCRdb running MiXCR on the multiplex PCR reads. The sample has some 620,000 distinct CDR3 sequences; around 15% are singletons. Sequencing input: blood. Every receptor here comes from a woman aged 25 to 45 with Graves' hyperthyroidism.

This clonotype was seen only a few times. J is TRBJ1-3 and V is TRBV29-1; D gene uncertain. This CDR3 has 15 amino acids. From germline, CDR1 is SQVTM and CDR2 ANQGSEA. The V gene lost 2 bases and the J gene lost 0 bases, with 11 bases spanning the gap. The CDR3 is CSVESASRSGNTIYF. CDR3 DNA sequence: TGCAGCGTTGAATCGGCGAGCCGCTCTGGAAACACCATATATTTT.

This clonotype occurred a few times. The gene calls are TRBV5-6 and TRBJ1-1, with 9 bases fitting TRBD1. This CDR3 is built from 14 residues. The V and J ends lost 6 bases and 5 bases, in that order; junction bases with no gene match: 8. Germline-derived CDR1 and CDR2 are SGHDT and YYEEEE. The CDR3 region is CASNLQGARTEAFF. The CDR3 nucleotides are TGTGCCAGCAACTTACAGGGGGCGCGGACTGAAGCTTTCTTT.